The TCR beta chain under discussion was sequenced for a study of PD-1 blockade in mismatch repair-deficient tumors. CDR3 length: 14 amino acids. Germline loops: CDR1 SGHRS, CDR2 YFSETQ. The V end was cut by 5 bases, the J end by 4 bases, with 13 bases between. The method was immunoSEQ multiplex PCR; TCRdb's version includes in-frame clones alone and lacks a portion of them. The top ten clones hold more than 2.5% of a sample with some 27,000 clones, roughly 80% of them seen once. The material sequenced was PBMCs, taken before pembrolizumab treatment. The rearrangement uses TRBV5-1 and TRBJ1-5; TRBD1 might be the D (5 bases). This TCR derives from an adult with mismatch repair-deficient cancer. This CDR3 is CASSLPGVNQPQHF. CDR3 in DNA: TGCGCCAGCAGTTTACCGGGGGTAAATCAGCCCCAGCATTTT.